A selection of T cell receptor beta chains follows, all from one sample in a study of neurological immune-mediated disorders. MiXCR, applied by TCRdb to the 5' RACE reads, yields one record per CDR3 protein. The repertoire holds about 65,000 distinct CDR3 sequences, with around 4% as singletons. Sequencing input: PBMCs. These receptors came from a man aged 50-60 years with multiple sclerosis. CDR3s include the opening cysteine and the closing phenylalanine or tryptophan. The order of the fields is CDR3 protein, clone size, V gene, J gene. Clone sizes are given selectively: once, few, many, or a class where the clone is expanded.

CDR3 protein: CASSLGWPLHF; clone size: many; V gene: TRBV7-8; J gene: TRBJ1-6
CDR3 protein: CASSQVPGGTLGPTGELFF; clone size: many; V gene: TRBV4-2; J gene: TRBJ2-2
CDR3 protein: CASSLAGTAINTIYF; clone size: many; V gene: TRBV12-3/TRBV12-4; J gene: TRBJ1-3
CDR3 protein: CATSGGLAVNTGELFF; clone size: many; V gene: TRBV15; J gene: TRBJ2-2
CDR3 protein: CASKTGTVYGYTF; clone size: NA; V gene: TRBV6-5; J gene: TRBJ1-2
CDR3 protein: CASSLARGGLRGYTF; clone size: many; V gene: TRBV5-1; J gene: TRBJ1-2
CDR3 protein: CSARDSRQGWRNQPQNF; clone size: NA; V gene: TRBV20-1; J gene: TRBJ1-5
CDR3 protein: CASSLTLSNTEAFF; clone size: many; V gene: TRBV27; J gene: TRBJ1-1
CDR3 protein: CASSPRAGNMNTEAFF; clone size: many; V gene: TRBV5-1; J gene: TRBJ1-1
CDR3 protein: CASTLRGRETQYF; clone size: many; V gene: TRBV12-3/TRBV12-4; J gene: TRBJ2-5
CDR3 protein: CASQGSFYNEQFF; clone size: NA; V gene: TRBV11-2; J gene: TRBJ2-1
CDR3 protein: CASSSTGGVGELFF; clone size: many; V gene: TRBV12-3/TRBV12-4; J gene: TRBJ2-2
CDR3 protein: CASSYLRSGANVLTF; clone size: many; V gene: TRBV6-2/TRBV6-3; J gene: TRBJ2-6
CDR3 protein: CSVEDGQGPEGANVLTF; clone size: many; V gene: TRBV29-1; J gene: TRBJ2-6
CDR3 protein: CASSQIHRACNQPQNF; clone size: NA; V gene: TRBV5-1; J gene: TRBJ1-5
CDR3 protein: CASIRTDRDEETQYF; clone size: few; V gene: TRBV6-6; J gene: TRBJ2-5